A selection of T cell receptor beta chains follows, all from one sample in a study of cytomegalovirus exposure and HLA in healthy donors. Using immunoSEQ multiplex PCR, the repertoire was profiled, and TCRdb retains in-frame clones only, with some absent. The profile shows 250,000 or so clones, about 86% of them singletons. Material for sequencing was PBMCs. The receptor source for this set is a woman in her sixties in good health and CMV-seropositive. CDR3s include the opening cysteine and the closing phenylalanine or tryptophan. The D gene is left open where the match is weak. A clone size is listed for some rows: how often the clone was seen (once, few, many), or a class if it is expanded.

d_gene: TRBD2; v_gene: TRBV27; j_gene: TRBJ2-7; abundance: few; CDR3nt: TGTGCCAGCAGTTTATTTTCTAGCGGCTACGAGCAGTACTTC; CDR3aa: CASSLFSSGYEQYF
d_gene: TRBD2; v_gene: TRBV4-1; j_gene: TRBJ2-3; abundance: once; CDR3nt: TGCGCCAGCAGCCAAGCGCTAGCGGCCCCAGATACGCAGTATTTT; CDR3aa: CASSQALAAPDTQYF
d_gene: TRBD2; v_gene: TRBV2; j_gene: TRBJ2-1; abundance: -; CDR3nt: TGTGCCAGCAGCCAAAGGGGGACTAGCGGGAGCTCGTCCTACAATGAGCAGTTCTTC; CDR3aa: CASSQRGTSGSSSYNEQFF
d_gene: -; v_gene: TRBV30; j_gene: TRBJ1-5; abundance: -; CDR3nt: TGTGCCTGGAGTGAACAGGGTAGACAGCCCCAGCATTTT; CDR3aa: CAWSEQGRQPQHF
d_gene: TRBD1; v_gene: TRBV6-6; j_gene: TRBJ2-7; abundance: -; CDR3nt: TGTGCCAGCAGTCCTGGGACAGGGGGCATCGAGCAGTACTTC; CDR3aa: CASSPGTGGIEQYF
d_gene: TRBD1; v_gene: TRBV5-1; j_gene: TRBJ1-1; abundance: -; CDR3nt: TGCGCCAGCAGCTTGGGGCACAGGGGGTTGGGGGACACTGAAGCTTTCTTT; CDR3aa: CASSLGHRGLGDTEAFF
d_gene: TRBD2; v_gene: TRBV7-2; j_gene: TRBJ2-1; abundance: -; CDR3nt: TGTGCCAGCAGCTGGACTAGCGGGAGGAGCAATGAGCAGTTCTTC; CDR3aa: CASSWTSGRSNEQFF
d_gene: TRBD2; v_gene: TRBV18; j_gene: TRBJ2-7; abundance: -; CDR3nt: TGTGCCAGCTCACCCAGGACTAGCGGGAATGCCTACGAGCAGTACTTC; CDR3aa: CASSPRTSGNAYEQYF
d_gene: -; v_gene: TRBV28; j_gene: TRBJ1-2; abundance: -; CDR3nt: TGTGCCTCCCAGATGGCACGACGGGGTGGCTACACCTTC; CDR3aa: CASQMARRGGYTF
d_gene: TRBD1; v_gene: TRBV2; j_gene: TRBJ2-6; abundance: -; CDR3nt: TGTGCCGGATCCAGGGGGCTTGGGGCCAACGTCCTGACTTTC; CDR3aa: CAGSRGLGANVLTF
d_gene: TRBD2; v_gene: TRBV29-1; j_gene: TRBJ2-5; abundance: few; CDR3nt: TGCAGCGTTGAGGACCCACTAGCGGGAGGGCCGAAGACCCAGTACTTC; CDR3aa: CSVEDPLAGGPKTQYF
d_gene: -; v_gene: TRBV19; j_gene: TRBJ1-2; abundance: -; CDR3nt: TGTGCCAGTACTTACTCGTGGGGAGAAATGGACTACACCTTC; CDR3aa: CASTYSWGEMDYTF
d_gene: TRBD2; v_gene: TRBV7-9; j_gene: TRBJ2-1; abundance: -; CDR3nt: TGTGCCAGCAGCTTAGACCTAGCGGGAGCCTACAATGAGCAGTTCTTC; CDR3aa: CASSLDLAGAYNEQFF
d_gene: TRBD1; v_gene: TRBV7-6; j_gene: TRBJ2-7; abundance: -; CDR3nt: TGTGCCAGCAGCTTCCGGGACAGGGACGACGAGCAGTACTTC; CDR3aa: CASSFRDRDDEQYF
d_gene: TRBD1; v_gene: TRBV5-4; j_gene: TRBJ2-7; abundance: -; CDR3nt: TGTGCCAGCAGCCGGGGGGGACAGGGGTCCTACGAGCAGTACTTC; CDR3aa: CASSRGGQGSYEQYF
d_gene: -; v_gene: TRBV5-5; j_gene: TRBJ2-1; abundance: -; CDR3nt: TGTGCCAGCAGCTTGCCGGGTAGGGGTGAGCAGTTCTTC; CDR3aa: CASSLPGRGEQFF
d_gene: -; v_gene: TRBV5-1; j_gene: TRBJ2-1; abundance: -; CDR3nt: TGCGCCAGCAGCTTAAGAGGCGGTTCCTACAATGAGCAGTTCTTC; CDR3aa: CASSLRGGSYNEQFF
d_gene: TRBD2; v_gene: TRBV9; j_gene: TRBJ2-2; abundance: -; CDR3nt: TGTGCCAGCAGCGCACTAGCGGGAGTACACACCGGGGAGCTGTTTTTT; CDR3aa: CASSALAGVHTGELFF
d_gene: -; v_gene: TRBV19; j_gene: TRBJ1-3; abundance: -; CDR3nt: TGTGCCAGTAGTATCCCGGGCAGGGCTGGAAACACCATATATTTT; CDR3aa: CASSIPGRAGNTIYF
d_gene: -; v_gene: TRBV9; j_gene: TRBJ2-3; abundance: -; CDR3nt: TGTGCCAGCAGCGTATGGGACTCCCATCGAGGTACGCAGTATTTT; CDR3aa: CASSVWDSHRGTQYF
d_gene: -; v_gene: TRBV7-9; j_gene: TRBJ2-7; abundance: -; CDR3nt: TGTTCCAGCAGCTTTGGGCCTGGGTCCTACGAGCAGTACTTC; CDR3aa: CSSSFGPGSYEQYF
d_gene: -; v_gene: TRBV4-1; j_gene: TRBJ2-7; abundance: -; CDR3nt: TGCGCCAGCAGCCAAGATCCGAGAGGCTACGAGCAGTACTTC; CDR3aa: CASSQDPRGYEQYF
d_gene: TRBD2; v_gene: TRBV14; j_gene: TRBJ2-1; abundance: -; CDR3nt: TGTGCCAGCAGCGACGTGGCGGGAGGGCTTTATGCGCAGTTCTTC; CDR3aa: CASSDVAGGLYAQFF
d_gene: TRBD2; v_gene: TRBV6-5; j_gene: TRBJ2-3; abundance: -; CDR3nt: TGTGCCAGCAGGACTAGCGGGAGCGAGACAGATACGCAGTATTTT; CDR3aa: CASRTSGSETDTQYF
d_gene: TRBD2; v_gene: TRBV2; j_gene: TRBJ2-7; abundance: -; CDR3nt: TGTGCCAGCAGTGAAAATAGCGGGGGCCCCTACGAGCAGTACTTC; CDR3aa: CASSENSGGPYEQYF
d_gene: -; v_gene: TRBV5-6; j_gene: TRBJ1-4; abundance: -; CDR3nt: TGTGCCAGCAGCTGGCGGTCCTCCGAGGAAAAACTGTTTTTT; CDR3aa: CASSWRSSEEKLFF
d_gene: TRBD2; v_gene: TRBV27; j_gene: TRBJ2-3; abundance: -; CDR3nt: TGTGCCAGCAGTACCCCTAGCGGGAGGGCTTCTAGCACAGATACGCAGTATTTT; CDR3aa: CASSTPSGRASSTDTQYF
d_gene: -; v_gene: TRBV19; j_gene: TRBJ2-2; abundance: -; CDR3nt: TGTGCCAGTAGTATAGGTGGCAACACCGGGGAGCTGTTTTTT; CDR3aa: CASSIGGNTGELFF
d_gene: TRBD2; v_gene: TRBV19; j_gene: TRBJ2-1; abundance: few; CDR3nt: TGTGCCAGTAGCCTTACGGGGGGGAGGACCTACAATGAGCAGTTCTTC; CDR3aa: CASSLTGGRTYNEQFF
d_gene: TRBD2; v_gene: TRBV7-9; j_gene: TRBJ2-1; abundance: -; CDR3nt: TGTGCCAGCAGCTTAGCGCGGGGGAGCGGAGGGAATGAGCAGTTCTTC; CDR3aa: CASSLARGSGGNEQFF
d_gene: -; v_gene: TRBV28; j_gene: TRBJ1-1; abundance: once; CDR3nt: TGTGCCAGTTCCTCCGGACAGAGAGCTACTGAAGCTTTCTTT; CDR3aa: CASSSGQRATEAFF
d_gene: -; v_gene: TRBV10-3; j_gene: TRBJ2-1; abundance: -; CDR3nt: TGTGCCATCAGTTCCGAAGTTGGGAGTGAGCAGTTCTTC; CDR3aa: CAISSEVGSEQFF
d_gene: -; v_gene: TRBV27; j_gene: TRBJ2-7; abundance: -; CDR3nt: TGTGCCAGCAGTTTAATAGGAGACGAGCAGTACTTC; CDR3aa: CASSLIGDEQYF
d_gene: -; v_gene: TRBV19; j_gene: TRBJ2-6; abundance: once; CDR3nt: TGTGCCAGTAGTAGATTCCGGGACAACTATTCTGGGGCCAACGTCCTGACTTTC; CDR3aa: CASSRFRDNYSGANVLTF
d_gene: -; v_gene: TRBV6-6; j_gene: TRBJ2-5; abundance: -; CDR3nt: TGTGCCAGCAGCCCCACTACGCACGAGACCCAGTACTTC; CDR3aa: CASSPTTHETQYF
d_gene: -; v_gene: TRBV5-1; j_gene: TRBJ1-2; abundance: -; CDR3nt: TGCGCCAGCAGCCCGGACGGGGACTATGGCTACACCTTC; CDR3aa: CASSPDGDYGYTF
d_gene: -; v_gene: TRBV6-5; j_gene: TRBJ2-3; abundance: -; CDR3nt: TGTGCCAGCAGTACGGACTCCGCAGATACGCAGTATTTT; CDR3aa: CASSTDSADTQYF
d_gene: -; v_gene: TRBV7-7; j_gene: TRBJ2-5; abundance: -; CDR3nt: TGTGCTAGCAGCCCAATCTCTACTCAAGAGACCCAGTACTTC; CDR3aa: CASSPISTQETQYF
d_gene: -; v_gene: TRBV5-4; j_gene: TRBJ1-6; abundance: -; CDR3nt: TGTGCCAGCAGCTTGGATAGCCCAGGGGAGCGGTCACCCCTCCACTTT; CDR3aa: CASSLDSPGERSPLHF
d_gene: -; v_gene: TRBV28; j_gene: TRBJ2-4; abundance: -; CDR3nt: TGTGCCAGCACCCTGGGAGACATTCAGTACTTC; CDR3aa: CASTLGDIQYF
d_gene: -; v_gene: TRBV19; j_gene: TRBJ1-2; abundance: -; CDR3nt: TGTGCCAGTACCCTTAATGGCGGGAGTGGCTACACCTTC; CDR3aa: CASTLNGGSGYTF
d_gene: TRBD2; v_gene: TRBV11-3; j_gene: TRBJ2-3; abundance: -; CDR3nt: TGTGCCAGCAGCTTCGGTAGCGGGAGTGCAGATACGCAGTATTTT; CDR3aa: CASSFGSGSADTQYF
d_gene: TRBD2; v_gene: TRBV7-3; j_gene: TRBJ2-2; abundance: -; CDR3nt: TGTGCCAGCAGCTCGGGACTAGCGGGACACACCGGGGAGCTGTTTTTT; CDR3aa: CASSSGLAGHTGELFF
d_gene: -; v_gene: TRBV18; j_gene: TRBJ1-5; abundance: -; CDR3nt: TGTGCCAGCTCACCCCCCAGTAACAGCAATCAGCCCCAGCATTTT; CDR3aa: CASSPPSNSNQPQHF
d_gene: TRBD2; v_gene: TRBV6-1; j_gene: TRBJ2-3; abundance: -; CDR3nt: TGTGCCAGCAGTGAGATTGCGGGAGGGAGCACAGATACGCAGTATTTT; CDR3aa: CASSEIAGGSTDTQYF
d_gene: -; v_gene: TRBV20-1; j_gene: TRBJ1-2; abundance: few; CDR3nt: TGCAGTGCTACCAAAGCGGCTAGCTACACCTTC; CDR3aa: CSATKAASYTF
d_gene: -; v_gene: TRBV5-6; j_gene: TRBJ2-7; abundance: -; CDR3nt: TGTGCCAGCAGCTTTGACACTAGTTCCTACGAGCAGTACTTC; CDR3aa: CASSFDTSSYEQYF
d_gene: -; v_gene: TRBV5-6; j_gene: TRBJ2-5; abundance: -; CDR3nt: TGTGCCAGCAGCTCGGAACGATCGCAAGCACTACAAGAGACCCAGTACTTC; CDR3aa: CASSSERSQALQETQYF
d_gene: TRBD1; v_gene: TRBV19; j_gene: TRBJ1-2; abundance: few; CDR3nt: TGTGCCAGTATCCCCGGGACAGCTAACTATGGCTACACCTTC; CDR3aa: CASIPGTANYGYTF
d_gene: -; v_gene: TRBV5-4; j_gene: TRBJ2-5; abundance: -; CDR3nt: TGTGCCAGCAGCTTGGGGCGGGCCCAAGAGACCCAGTACTTC; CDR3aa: CASSLGRAQETQYF
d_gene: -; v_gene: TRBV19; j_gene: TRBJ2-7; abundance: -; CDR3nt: TGTGCCAGTACCCCACAAGGGGGTTACGAGCAGTACTTC; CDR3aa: CASTPQGGYEQYF
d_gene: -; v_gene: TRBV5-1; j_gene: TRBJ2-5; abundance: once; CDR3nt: TGCGCCAGCAGCTTCACTTTACAAGAGACCCAGTACTTC; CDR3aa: CASSFTLQETQYF
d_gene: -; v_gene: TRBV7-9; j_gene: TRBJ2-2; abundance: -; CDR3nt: TGTGCCAGCAGCCCCCTGAGCGGCGGGGAGCTGTTTTTT; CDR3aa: CASSPLSGGELFF
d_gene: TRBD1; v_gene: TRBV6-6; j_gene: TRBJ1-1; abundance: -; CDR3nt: TGTGCCAGCAGCCTATCGACAGGGATGAGGGCTTTCTTT; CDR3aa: CASSLSTGMRAFF
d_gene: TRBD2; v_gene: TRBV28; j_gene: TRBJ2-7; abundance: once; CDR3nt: TGTGCCAGCAGCCGAGCGACTAGCGGGAGGGTCTACGAGCAGTACTTC; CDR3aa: CASSRATSGRVYEQYF
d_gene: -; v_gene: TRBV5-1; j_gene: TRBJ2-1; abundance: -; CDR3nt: TGCGCCAGCAGCTTGGGCGTAGGGGAACGGTACAATGAGCAGTTCTTC; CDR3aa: CASSLGVGERYNEQFF
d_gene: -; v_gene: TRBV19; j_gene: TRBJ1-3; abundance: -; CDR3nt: TGTGCCAGTAGTGCAGGGCCCTCTGGAAACACCATATATTTT; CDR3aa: CASSAGPSGNTIYF